The 8 T cell receptor beta chains in this list originate from one sample, sequenced in a study of response to subunit inactivated influenza vaccine. TCRdb redid the calling of the RT-PCR reads with MiXCR, one entry per CDR3 protein. The sample shows hundreds of thousands of distinct CDR3 sequences, 15% to 19% of them seen only once. Specimen: PBMCs from blood, collected 12 days after vaccination. The receptor set was obtained from a man aged 45-65 years who received an inactivated influenza vaccine.

A single count supports this clonotype. The chain recombines TRBV27 with TRBJ1-1, with a possible D match to TRBD1 (6 bases). Per the germline V gene, CDR1 is MNHEY and CDR2 is SMNVEV (reference sequence). This CDR3 region has 15 residues. V was shortened by 3 bases and J by 5 bases, with 16 bases between the two germline ends. The CDR3 sequence is CASSFEGVQGTEAFF. The CDR3 nucleotides are TGTGCCAGCAGTTTTGAAGGGGTACAGGGAACTGAAGCTTTCTTT.

J is TRBJ1-5 and V is TRBV6-1; no clear D. CDR3 length: 12 amino acids. The V end lost 8 bases, the J end lost 8 bases, and 13 bases lay between the germline ends. Germline assignment: CDR1 MNHNS and CDR2 SASEGT. As DNA, the CDR3 is TGTGCCAGCCGGGATCCACGGGAGCCCCAGCATTTT. This encodes CASRDPREPQHF.

The CDR3 region is CASSQGTGYFAEAFF. CDR3 coding DNA: TGCGCCAGCAGCCAAGGTACAGGGTATTTTGCTGAAGCTTTCTTT. The chain links TRBV4-3 to TRBJ1-1, with D perhaps matching TRBD1 (6 bases). The germline V gene has CDR1 LGHNA and CDR2 YSLEER. With 1 base removed from V and 6 bases from J, the gap between germline ends came to 15 bases. The CDR3 consists of 15 residues.

Ten or more counts support this clonotype. The chain employs TRBV20-1 and TRBJ2-1, with 9 bases that match TRBD1. The V gene's germline CDR1 is DFQATT and CDR2 SNEGSKA (reference sequence). After removal of 5 bases from V and 3 bases from J, the junction contained 5 bases not matched to a gene. The CDR3 has 14 amino acids. The DNA for the CDR3 is TGCAGTGCTCCCCGGGACAGGGTCTACAATGAGCAGTTCTTC. It codes for CSAPRDRVYNEQFF.

The chain uses TRBV5-1 and TRBJ2-1; 10 positions match TRBD2. CDR1 is SGHRS and CDR2 is YFSETQ in the germline V gene. This CDR3 contains 16 residues. The V and J ends lost 0 bases and 8 bases, in that order; junction bases with no gene match: 8. CDR3 sequence: CASSLEERGGKDEQFF. The CDR3 region has the DNA TGCGCCAGCAGCTTGGAGGAGCGGGGGGGCAAGGATGAGCAGTTCTTC.

This clonotype was detected only a few times. V gene TRBV5-1 combines with J gene TRBJ2-7; 7 bases are shared with TRBD1. The CDR3 length is 14 residues. Germline CDR1 SGHRS, CDR2 YFSETQ. V lost 4 bases and J lost 1; bases outside the gene matches: 5. The CDR3 nucleotides read TGCGCCAGCAGCGCCACACAGGGGTCCTACGAGCAGTACTTC. This translates into CASSATQGSYEQYF.

The genes are TRBV12-3 or TRBV12-4 and TRBJ2-3; D is tentatively TRBD1 or TRBD2 (6 bases each). Trimming shortened V by 2 bases and J by 2 bases, and 14 bases separated the two germline ends. This CDR3 has 16 residues. Here the CDR3 reads CASSLRLWGATDTQYF. The CDR3 DNA is TGTGCCAGCAGTTTAAGGCTATGGGGGGCCACAGATACGCAGTATTTT.

The V and J genes are TRBV12-3 or TRBV12-4 and TRBJ1-6; tentative D call: TRBD1 (6 bases). This CDR3 is built from 14 residues. V lost 5 bases to trimming and J lost 7 bases, with 12 bases between them. The CDR3 nucleotides read TGTGCCAGCAGTATTACAGGGTTAAATTCACCCCTCCACTTT. It specifies CASSITGLNSPLHF.